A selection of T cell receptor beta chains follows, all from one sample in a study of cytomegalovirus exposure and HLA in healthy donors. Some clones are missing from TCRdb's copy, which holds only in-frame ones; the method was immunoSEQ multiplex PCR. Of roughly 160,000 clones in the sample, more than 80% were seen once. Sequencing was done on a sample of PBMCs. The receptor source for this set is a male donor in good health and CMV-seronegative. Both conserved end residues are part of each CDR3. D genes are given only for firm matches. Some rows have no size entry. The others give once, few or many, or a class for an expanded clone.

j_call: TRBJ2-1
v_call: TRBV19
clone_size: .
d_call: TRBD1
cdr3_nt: TGTGCCAGTAATCCCAGGGGGCGCGACAATGAGCAGTTCTTC
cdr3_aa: CASNPRGRDNEQFF

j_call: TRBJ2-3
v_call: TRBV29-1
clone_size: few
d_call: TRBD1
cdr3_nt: TGCAGCGTGGTTATCAGGGGGAGCACAGATACGCAGTATTTT
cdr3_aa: CSVVIRGSTDTQYF

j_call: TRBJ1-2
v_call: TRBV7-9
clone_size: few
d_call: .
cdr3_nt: TGTGCCAGCAGCGCCCGCTTATCCGACACTTATGGCTACACCTTC
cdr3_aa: CASSARLSDTYGYTF

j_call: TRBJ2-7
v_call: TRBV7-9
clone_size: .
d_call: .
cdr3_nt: TGTGCCAGCAGCCCGAGACTAGTACGCGAGCAGTACTTC
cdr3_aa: CASSPRLVREQYF

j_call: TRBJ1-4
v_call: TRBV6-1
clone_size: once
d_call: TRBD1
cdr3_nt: TGTGCCATCAGTGAGTCCGGGACAGCTTCAACTAATGAAAAACTGTTTTTT
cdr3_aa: CAISESGTASTNEKLFF

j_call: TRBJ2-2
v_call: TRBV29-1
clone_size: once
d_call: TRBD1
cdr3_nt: TGCAGCGTTAGGACAGGGGGTGCCGGGGAGCTGTTTTTT
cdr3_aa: CSVRTGGAGELFF

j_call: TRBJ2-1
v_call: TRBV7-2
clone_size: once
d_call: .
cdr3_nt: TGTGCCAGCAGCTTTCGGGACAAAGAGCAGTTCTTC
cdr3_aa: CASSFRDKEQFF

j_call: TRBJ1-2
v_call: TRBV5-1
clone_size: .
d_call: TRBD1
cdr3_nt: TGCGCCAGCAGCTATCGACAGGGGGAAAACTATGGCTACACCTTC
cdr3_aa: CASSYRQGENYGYTF

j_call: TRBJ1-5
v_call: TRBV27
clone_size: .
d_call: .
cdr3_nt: TGTGCCAGCGGGCTGGGTTTTGGGCGACAGCCCCAGCATTTT
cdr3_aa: CASGLGFGRQPQHF

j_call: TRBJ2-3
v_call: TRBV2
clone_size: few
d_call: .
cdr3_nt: TGTGCCAGCAGTGATAGGGGCAAGGGCACAGATACGCAGTATTTT
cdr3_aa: CASSDRGKGTDTQYF